The 5 T cell receptor beta chains below all came from one sample that was sequenced in a study of shared clonotypes between healthy human individuals. Method: immunoSEQ multiplex PCR; TCRdb's copy keeps in-frame clones and lacks some. Of about 2.4 million clones in the sample, over 85% were seen once. Sequenced sample: naive CD4+ T cells from PBMCs. The sample's subset: CD45RA+ positively selected. The source of these receptors is a man younger than 35 in good health. Some clones in this sample may be carry-over from other donors' samples.

This chain uses TRBV5-1 with TRBJ2-1; TRBD2 matches 15 bases. Germline-derived CDR1 and CDR2 are SGHRS and YFSETQ. With V trimmed by 4 bases and J by 4 bases, 3 bases remained unmatched. This CDR3 region has 16 residues. The CDR3 protein is CASSGGTSGGYNEQFF. The CDR3 coding sequence is TGCGCCAGCAGCGGCGGGACTAGCGGGGGGTACAATGAGCAGTTCTTC.

This clone was seen once. The chain recombines TRBV5-1 with TRBJ1-2; 7 nucleotides match TRBD1. The V and J ends lost 3 bases and 8 bases, in that order; junction bases with no gene match: 10. Looked up from germline, CDR1 is SGHRS and CDR2 is YFSETQ. The CDR3 consists of 14 residues. The CDR3 reads CASSSQQGREGYTF. The CDR3 DNA sequence: TGCGCCAGCAGCTCCCAACAGGGGAGAGAAGGCTACACCTTC. Together with reference TRBV5-1 and TRBJ1-2, the CDR3 gives the full variable domain: KAGVTQTPRYLIKTRGQQVTLSCSPISGHRSVSWYQQTPGQGLQFLFEYFSETQRNKGNFPGRFSGRQFSNSRSEMNVSTLELGDSALYLCASSSQQGREGYTFGSGTRLTVV.

This sequence joins TRBV10-3 and TRBJ2-2; 7 bases map to TRBD2. The J segment lost 4 bases and the V segment lost 7 bases, leaving 9 bases of the junction unmatched. Germline CDR1 ENHRY, CDR2 SYGVKD. The CDR3 runs to 15 residues. CDR3 DNA sequence: TGTGCCATCAAGTCGCTGCGGGAGAGCACCGGGGAGCTGTTTTTT. Translated: CAIKSLRESTGELFF.

The CDR3 loop reads CASSVTGDSNQPQHF. The CDR3, as DNA: TGCGCCAGCAGCGTGACAGGTGACAGCAATCAGCCCCAGCATTTT. The V and J genes are TRBV5-1 and TRBJ1-5; possibly TRBD1 for D (6 bases). The germline gives CDR1 SGHRS, CDR2 YFSETQ. This CDR3 is built from 15 residues. The V end lost 4 bases, the J end lost 1 base, and 12 bases lay between the germline ends.

Regarding this clone: Different DNA sequences within this sample yield the same CDR3. The rearrangement links TRBV30 to TRBJ2-3; 9 nucleotides agree with TRBD1. J was trimmed by 3 bases and V by 5 bases; bases with no gene match: 0. Germline V lookup: CDR1 GTSNPN, CDR2 SVGIG (reference sequence). The CDR3 has 12 residues. CDR3 nucleotides: TGTGCCTGGGGGACAGGGACAGATACGCAGTATTTT. It specifies CAWGTGTDTQYF.